These T cell receptor beta chains were read from a single sample in a study of cytomegalovirus exposure and HLA in healthy donors. Here immunoSEQ multiplex PCR was the method, and the copy in TCRdb shows in-frame clones only, minus some. Seen here are roughly 110,000 clones, over 65% observed once, and the top ten hold around 4.2%. The sequenced sample consisted of PBMCs. These receptors were obtained from a woman aged 40-49 years in good health and CMV-seropositive. The CDR3 runs from the conserved cysteine through the conserved F or W. A D gene is named only where the DNA matches it firmly. Rows give clone size only sometimes, using once, few, many, or a class for an expanded clone.

CDR3aa | CDR3nt | d_gene | j_gene | abundance | v_gene
CASSPISGSSTIRTDTQYF | TGTGCCAGCTCACCGATTAGCGGGTCCTCTACGATTCGCACAGATACGCAGTATTTT | TRBD2 | TRBJ2-3 | NA | TRBV18
CASNLGLGVDTQYF | TGTGCCAGCAACTTGGGACTAGGAGTAGATACGCAGTATTTT | TRBD2 | TRBJ2-3 | NA | TRBV19
CASSLLAENSYEQYF | TGTGCCAGCAGCTTATTAGCCGAGAACTCCTACGAGCAGTACTTC | NA | TRBJ2-7 | NA | TRBV7-2
CASSYSQDLYGYTF | TGTGCCAGCAGTTACTCCCAGGATCTCTATGGCTACACCTTC | NA | TRBJ1-2 | NA | TRBV6-6
CASSLKGGKNQPQHF | TGTGCCAGCAGCTTAAAGGGGGGGAAAAATCAGCCCCAGCATTTT | NA | TRBJ1-5 | NA | TRBV7-8
CASSPSAGGGLAGGPFDREQFF | TGTGCCAGCTCACCCTCAGCGGGCGGTGGACTAGCGGGAGGGCCCTTTGATCGTGAGCAGTTCTTC | TRBD2 | TRBJ2-1 | NA | TRBV18
CASSSKAGLYYEQYF | TGTGCCAGCAGTTCCAAGGCAGGGTTGTACTACGAGCAGTACTTC | NA | TRBJ2-7 | NA | TRBV28
CASPSGFQATNEKLFF | TGTGCCAGCCCGTCGGGTTTTCAAGCAACTAATGAAAAACTGTTTTTT | NA | TRBJ1-4 | NA | TRBV27
CASSLPGQPTNTGELFF | TGTGCCAGCAGCTTGCCCGGACAGCCCACGAACACCGGGGAGCTGTTTTTT | NA | TRBJ2-2 | NA | TRBV5-8
CASRGSGGKNIQYF | TGTGCCAGCAGGGGTAGCGGGGGTAAAAACATTCAGTACTTC | TRBD2 | TRBJ2-4 | NA | TRBV6-1
CASSLRAGNYGYTF | TGTGCCAGCAGTCTCAGGGCAGGCAACTATGGCTACACCTTC | NA | TRBJ1-2 | NA | TRBV27
CASSQGRHGGYISGANVLTF | TGTGCCAGCAGCCAAGGCCGCCATGGGGGCTACATCTCTGGGGCCAACGTCCTGACTTTC | NA | TRBJ2-6 | NA | TRBV14
CASSPRTSGGDYNEQFF | TGTGCCAGCTCACCGAGGACTAGCGGGGGGGATTACAATGAGCAGTTCTTC | TRBD2 | TRBJ2-1 | NA | TRBV18
CASSLQGTNTEAFF | TGTGCCAGCAGCTTACAGGGTACGAACACTGAAGCTTTCTTT | NA | TRBJ1-1 | few | TRBV7-2
CSVWDTLTGELFF | TGCAGCGTTTGGGACACCCTCACCGGGGAGCTGTTTTTT | NA | TRBJ2-2 | few | TRBV29-1
CAGGRQGFATNEKLFF | TGTGCAGGAGGGAGACAGGGGTTCGCAACTAATGAAAAACTGTTTTTT | TRBD1 | TRBJ1-4 | NA | TRBV30
CASSPPGQLSYGYTF | TGTGCCAGTAGTCCCCCGGGACAGCTTAGCTATGGCTACACCTTC | TRBD1 | TRBJ1-2 | once | TRBV19
CASSPRGAGELFF | TGTGCCAGCTCACCACGGGGAGCCGGGGAGCTGTTTTTT | NA | TRBJ2-2 | few | TRBV18
CALGPDGGYYEQYF | TGTGCCTTGGGCCCGGACGGCGGGTACTACGAGCAGTACTTC | NA | TRBJ2-7 | NA | TRBV30
CASSSRERGGRREQFF | TGTGCCAGCAGCTCCCGGGAGCGGGGGGGGCGGCGTGAGCAGTTCTTC | TRBD2 | TRBJ2-1 | NA | TRBV7-2
CASSKGSSGRDTGELFF | TGTGCCAGCAGCAAAGGGTCTAGCGGGAGAGACACCGGGGAGCTGTTTTTT | NA | TRBJ2-2 | NA | TRBV21-1
CASSLTQGRTDTQYF | TGTGCCAGCAGCTTAACCCAGGGTAGGACAGATACGCAGTATTTT | NA | TRBJ2-3 | NA | TRBV7-9
CSSSPPGWGSGAQETQYF | TGTTCCAGCAGCCCCCCCGGGTGGGGTAGCGGCGCCCAAGAGACCCAGTACTTC | NA | TRBJ2-5 | NA | TRBV7-9
CASSSALAQRDEQFF | TGCGCCAGCAGCTCAGCCCTAGCGCAGCGGGATGAGCAGTTCTTC | NA | TRBJ2-1 | NA | TRBV4-1
CATSRGEFGNTEAFF | TGTGCCACCAGCAGAGGCGAGTTTGGGAACACTGAAGCTTTCTTT | NA | TRBJ1-1 | few | TRBV15
CASSYGTGVEQYF | TGTGCCAGCAGTTACGGGACAGGGGTCGAGCAGTACTTC | TRBD1 | TRBJ2-7 | NA | TRBV6-5
CASTLKGWTTEAFF | TGTGCCAGCACCCTAAAGGGGTGGACCACTGAAGCTTTCTTT | NA | TRBJ1-1 | NA | TRBV2
CASSWDIATYEQYF | TGTGCCAGCAGTTGGGACATCGCCACCTACGAGCAGTACTTC | NA | TRBJ2-7 | NA | TRBV7-9
CASSSSPTGSYNEQFF | TGCGCCAGCTCTTCATCCCCGACAGGTTCCTACAATGAGCAGTTCTTC | NA | TRBJ2-1 | many | TRBV4-1
CASSQVSSGATNTGELFF | TGTGCCAGCAGCCAAGTTTCTAGCGGGGCTACGAACACCGGGGAGCTGTTTTTT | TRBD2 | TRBJ2-2 | once | TRBV4-2
CASSPGGVDTQYF | TGTGCCAGCAGCCCGGGAGGGGTGGATACGCAGTATTTT | TRBD2 | TRBJ2-3 | few | TRBV5-6
CASSLGTGGARSYEQYF | TGTGCCAGCAGCTTAGGGACAGGGGGCGCGAGGTCCTACGAGCAGTACTTC | TRBD1 | TRBJ2-7 | NA | TRBV11-2
CASSQSGTGKNIQYF | TGTGCCAGCAGCCAATCCGGGACAGGCAAAAACATTCAGTACTTC | TRBD1 | TRBJ2-4 | NA | TRBV4-2
CASSLTGVANVLTF | TGTGCCAGCAGCTTGACGGGGGTCGCCAACGTCCTGACTTTC | NA | TRBJ2-6 | NA | TRBV5-6
CAWNLQGSTDTQYF | TGTGCCTGGAACCTACAGGGGAGCACAGATACGCAGTATTTT | TRBD1 | TRBJ2-3 | once | TRBV30
CASSQRVFGNTIYF | TGTGCCAGCAGCCAAAGAGTCTTCGGAAACACCATATATTTT | NA | TRBJ1-3 | few | TRBV14
CASSVSLLGKNTGELFF | TGTGCCAGCAGCGTAAGCCTCCTGGGCAAGAACACCGGGGAGCTGTTTTTT | NA | TRBJ2-2 | NA | TRBV9
CASRTGGTNQPQHF | TGTGCCAGCAGAACAGGGGGCACCAATCAGCCCCAGCATTTT | TRBD1 | TRBJ1-5 | NA | TRBV27
CASSHKTVMNTEAFF | TGCGCCAGCAGCCACAAGACAGTAATGAACACTGAAGCTTTCTTT | NA | TRBJ1-1 | NA | TRBV4-1
CAWSHDTGVIGYTF | TGTGCCTGGAGCCATGACACGGGGGTTATTGGCTACACCTTC | NA | TRBJ1-2 | NA | TRBV30
CASSHATAGSTGELFF | TGTGCCAGCAGCCATGCGACAGCAGGGTCTACCGGGGAGCTGTTTTTT | NA | TRBJ2-2 | NA | TRBV7-2
CASRSGTGVISYEQYF | TGTGCCAGCAGAAGCGGGACGGGGGTGATCTCCTACGAGCAGTACTTC | TRBD2 | TRBJ2-7 | NA | TRBV6-6
CASSPGSGLGANTGELFF | TGTGCCAGCAGCCCGGGGTCCGGGCTCGGGGCGAACACCGGGGAGCTGTTTTTT | NA | TRBJ2-2 | NA | TRBV5-5
CASSESGATPGYTF | TGTGCCAGCAGTGAAAGTGGGGCGACACCCGGCTACACCTTC | NA | TRBJ1-2 | few | TRBV6-1
CATSSGTGGNQPQHF | TGTGCCACCAGCAGCGGGACAGGGGGAAATCAGCCCCAGCATTTT | TRBD1 | TRBJ1-5 | NA | TRBV15
CASSFRRGNEKLFF | TGTGCCAGCAGTTTCAGGCGTGGAAATGAAAAACTGTTTTTT | NA | TRBJ1-4 | NA | TRBV27
CASSLGTGEAGNTIYF | TGCGCCAGCAGCTTGGGGACAGGGGAAGCTGGAAACACCATATATTTT | TRBD1 | TRBJ1-3 | NA | TRBV5-1
CASSPFSGRSTDTQYF | TGTGCCAGCAGCCCTTTTAGCGGGAGGAGCACAGATACGCAGTATTTT | TRBD2 | TRBJ2-3 | once | TRBV27
CASSLVPKGGEQYF | TGTGCCAGCAGCTTGGTCCCTAAAGGCGGTGAGCAGTACTTC | NA | TRBJ2-7 | medium-sized | TRBV5-6
CASSLNPGTGANVLTF | TGTGCCAGCAGCTTAAATCCGGGGACTGGGGCCAACGTCCTGACTTTC | NA | TRBJ2-6 | NA | TRBV7-3
CASSAIVSEQFF | TGTGCCAGCAGCGCCATAGTAAGTGAGCAGTTCTTC | NA | TRBJ2-1 | NA | TRBV9
CASSLKGLHGQFF | TGCGCCAGCAGCTTGAAGGGACTCCATGGGCAGTTCTTC | NA | TRBJ2-1 | NA | TRBV5-1
CASSPGGQNYGYTF | TGTGCCAGCAGCCCAGGGGGACAGAACTATGGCTACACCTTC | TRBD1 | TRBJ1-2 | once | TRBV7-2
CASSSPNHGTGLGGQETQYF | TGTGCCAGCAGTTCCCCAAACCACGGGACAGGCCTTGGGGGACAAGAGACCCAGTACTTC | TRBD1 | TRBJ2-5 | NA | TRBV27
CASGLGRDRGLSSGANVLTF | TGTGCTAGTGGTTTGGGGAGGGACAGGGGGCTAAGCTCTGGGGCCAACGTCCTGACTTTC | TRBD1 | TRBJ2-6 | NA | TRBV12-5
CASSAGQEVWASGKMGETQYF | TGTGCCAGCAGTGCTGGACAGGAAGTTTGGGCCTCCGGTAAAATGGGAGAGACCCAGTACTTC | TRBD1 | TRBJ2-5 | few | TRBV28
CASSQDPLAPNYEQYF | TGTGCCAGCAGCCAAGATCCCCTAGCTCCGAACTACGAGCAGTACTTC | NA | TRBJ2-7 | once | TRBV4-2
CATSRGAGMYNEQFF | TGTGCCACCAGCAGAGGGGCAGGAATGTACAATGAGCAGTTCTTC | NA | TRBJ2-1 | NA | TRBV15
CTSSHSVGSSGNTIYF | TGCACCAGCAGCCACAGCGTCGGGAGCTCTGGAAACACCATATATTTT | NA | TRBJ1-3 | NA | TRBV1
CASSQGPARQNQPQHF | TGCGCCAGCAGCCAAGGACCGGCGCGGCAGAATCAGCCCCAGCATTTT | NA | TRBJ1-5 | few | TRBV4-1